The source of this TCR beta chain is a study of T cells after posttransplantation cyclophosphamide. Study-wide results and limits: Blood and skin or GI T cell repertoires showed limited TRB overlap.

This clone was seen ten or more times. Its antigen is as yet unknown. The related graft donor's blood sample was taken on the day of bone marrow donation. Using immunoSEQ multiplex PCR, the repertoire was profiled, and TCRdb retains in-frame clones only, with some absent. In total the sample includes tens of thousands of clones, none of them seen once. This receptor was identified in a man between 35 and 55 years old in good health, CMV-negative, and a related stem cell transplant donor. The sequenced material came from PBMCs.

This CDR3 is CASSQGTSGSKKNEQFF. DNA of the CDR3: TGCGCCAGCAGCCAGGGGACTAGCGGGAGTAAAAAGAATGAGCAGTTCTTC. The chain is built from TRBV4-3 and TRBJ2-1; the match to TRBD2 covers 14 bases. The length of the CDR3 is 17 residues. Germline CDR1 and CDR2: LGHNA and YSLEER. The junction had 8 bases not matched to a gene; V was cut back by 3 bases and J by 7 bases.